Listed here are 27 T cell receptor beta chains from one sample, sequenced in a study of CD8 T cells in ankylosing spondylitis. Using its own MiXCR run on the 5' RACE reads, TCRdb lists one record per CDR3 protein. The table has some 240,000 distinct CDR3 sequences, about 20% seen once. Source material: blood, either unsorted or a sorted T cell fraction (not recorded which). The receptor set was obtained from a male donor with ankylosing spondylitis or in good health (not recorded which).

V and J are TRBV28 and TRBJ2-3, with 7 bases aligning to TRBD1. Trimming removed 5 bases from V and 2 bases from J; junction bases left unmatched: 16. Germline CDR1 and CDR2: MDHEN and SYDVKM. The length of the CDR3 is 18 residues. CDR3 in DNA: TGTGCCAGCAGTCTGCTTGAAGGGACAGACATACACACAGATACGCAGTATTTT. Its translation: CASSLLEGTDIHTDTQYF.

This clonotype has only a few counts. This rearrangement joins TRBV5-1 to TRBJ2-1; TRBD1 aligns across 7 bases. Trimming took 2 bases from V and 3 from J; bases not matched to a gene: 8. The CDR3 loop spans 16 amino acids. CDR1 is SGHRS and CDR2 is YFSETQ in the germline V gene. CDR3 in amino acids: CASSFLTGTIYNEQFF. The CDR3 DNA reads TGCGCCAGCAGCTTTCTGACAGGGACGATCTACAATGAGCAGTTCTTC.

This clonotype has at least ten counts. The chain combines TRBV20-1 with TRBJ2-1, with D uncertain. The CDR3 runs to 15 residues. Trimming took 4 bases from V and 4 from J, leaving 17 bases between them. Germline CDR1 DFQATT, CDR2 SNEGSKA (reference sequence). The CDR3 region is CSAIEPGPPYNEQFF. CDR3 bases: TGCAGTGCTATCGAGCCCGGGCCCCCGTACAATGAGCAGTTCTTC.

This clonotype was detected only a few times. The chain carries TRBV10-2 and TRBJ1-3, with D perhaps TRBD1 (5 bases). V gave up 0 bases and J gave up 4 bases, with 10 bases separating them. The CDR3 consists of 15 residues. Germline CDR1 WSHSY, CDR2 SAAADI. The CDR3, as DNA: TGCGCCAGCAGTGAGTCGAGAGGGGACGGAAACACCATATATTTT. This codes for CASSESRGDGNTIYF.

This clonotype was found many times. The chain is built from TRBV20-1 and TRBJ2-1, with D uncertain. Germline CDR1 reads DFQATT; CDR2 reads SNEGSKA (reference sequence). Trimming pared 3 bases from V and 10 bases from J, leaving 10 bases between. The CDR3 spans 11 residues. The CDR3 DNA reads as TGCAGTGCTAGCGGCGGTTGGGAGCAGTTCTTC. Its protein is CSASGGWEQFF.

The chain recombines TRBV4-2 with TRBJ2-7; maybe TRBD2 (6 bases). V dropped 0 bases and J dropped 4 bases, with 13 bases sitting between them. Germline-derived CDR1 and CDR2 are LGHNA and YNFKEQ. The CDR3 has 15 residues. The DNA for the CDR3 is TGTGCCAGCAGCCAAGAGTCCGAGGGAGGTTACGAGCAGTACTTC. Its protein product is CASSQESEGGYEQYF.

This chain links TRBV10-3 with TRBJ2-5; D call uncertain. Trimming took 2 bases from V and 2 from J, leaving 15 bases between them. Germline CDR1 is ENHRY and CDR2 is SYGVKD. The CDR3 is made up of 16 amino acids. CDR3 nucleotides: TGTGCCATCAGTGAGACCTCTATGACGGCTCAAGAGACCCAGTACTTC. Translation gives CAISETSMTAQETQYF.

This clonotype was seen more than once but under ten times. This chain connects TRBV7-9 to TRBJ2-7; possible D gene TRBD2, 5 bases. This CDR3 spans 11 amino acids. V lost 5 bases and J 7 bases, leaving 9 bases between the germline ends. Germline assignment: CDR1 SEHNR and CDR2 FQNEAQ (reference sequence). As DNA, the CDR3 is TGTGCCAGCAGCCTAGAGCGGGAGCAGTACTTC. Amino acid sequence: CASSLEREQYF.

The J gene is TRBJ1-1, the V gene TRBV12-3 or TRBV12-4, with a weak D call TRBD1 (5 bases). V lost 3 bases to trimming and J lost 6 bases, with 11 bases between them. The CDR3 length is 13 residues. CDR3 nucleotides: TGTGCCAGCAGTTTTCTCAGGGAGGCTGAAGCTTTCTTT. Translation gives CASSFLREAEAFF.

This clonotype was seen a few times. In DNA form, the CDR3 reads TGCGCCAGCAGCCAAGGGTTTGGATACGAGCAGTACTTC. Translating gives CASSQGFGYEQYF. This chain uses TRBV4-1 with TRBJ2-7; D remains unclear. This CDR3 has 13 amino acids. V lost 1 base and J lost 4, with 8 bases in between. The germline V gene encodes CDR1 MGHRA and CDR2 YSYEKL.

There are a few counts of this clonotype. This rearrangement joins TRBV15 to TRBJ2-1; D is uncertain. The CDR3 length is 15 residues. Germline CDR1 is LNHNV and CDR2 is YYDKDF (reference sequence). Trimming stripped 7 bases from V and 10 bases from J, with 23 bases between. CDR3: CATTHVGLDPNEQFF. The CDR3, as DNA: TGTGCCACCACCCATGTAGGGCTAGATCCCAACGAGCAGTTCTTC.

This chain links TRBV12-3 or TRBV12-4 with TRBJ2-7; no firm D call. The CDR3 is 12 residues long. V lost 7 bases to trimming and J lost 6 bases, with 13 bases between them. The CDR3 loop is CASTNPHSEQYF. The CDR3 DNA follows: TGTGCCAGCACTAACCCCCACTCCGAGCAGTACTTC.

The chain uses TRBV20-1 and TRBJ2-5; the match to TRBD2 covers 11 bases. This CDR3 has 15 residues. V lost 4 bases and J lost 2; bases outside the gene matches: 6. Germline V CDR1 and CDR2: DFQATT, SNEGSKA (reference sequence). For the CDR3, the DNA is TGCAGTGCTACGACTAGCGGGATACCTCAAGAGACCCAGTACTTC. Translating gives CSATTSGIPQETQYF.

The rearrangement joins TRBV6-5 to TRBJ2-7; 7 bases are shared with TRBD1. This CDR3 comprises 16 residues. Germline CDR1 is MNHEY and CDR2 is SVGAGI. Germline trimming cut 4 bases from V and 4 bases from J; bases unmatched to any gene: 13. For the CDR3, the DNA is TGTGCCAGCAGTTCTACGACAGGGCTTTCGTGGTACGAGCAGTACTTC. Protein product: CASSSTTGLSWYEQYF.

Ten or more counts support this clonotype. This chain links TRBV6-7 with TRBJ2-4; D call uncertain. TRBV6-7 is an ORF for which the function is uncertain. The CDR3 is 16 residues long. The V end was cut by 2 bases, the J end by 0 bases, with 11 bases between. Here the CDR3 DNA reads TGTGCCAGCAGTTACCTTCGCTGGGGAGCCAAAAACATTCAGTACTTC. The encoded protein is CASSYLRWGAKNIQYF.

This clonotype appeared a few times. V usage is TRBV27 and J usage is TRBJ2-7, with 10 bases fitting TRBD1. This CDR3 spans 14 amino acids. Trimming cost V 3 bases and J 7 bases; bases outside gene matches: 6. The germline V gene has CDR1 MNHEY and CDR2 SMNVEV (reference sequence). CDR3 sequence reads: CASSFSDRGYEQYF. As DNA, the CDR3 is TGTGCCAGCAGTTTTTCGGACAGGGGGTATGAGCAGTACTTC.

This chain joins TRBV4-3 and TRBJ1-1; possibly TRBD1 for D (5 bases). The germline V and J ends were trimmed by 0 bases and 7 bases, with 6 bases remaining between them. CDR3 length: 12 amino acids. CDR1 is LGHNA and CDR2 is YSLEER in the germline V gene. The CDR3 DNA is TGCGCCAGCAGCCAAGATCAGGGTGAAGCTTTCTTT. Encoded protein: CASSQDQGEAFF.

The chain links TRBV27 to TRBJ2-7; possible D gene TRBD1, 5 bases. The V end lost 0 bases, the J end lost 2 bases, and 11 bases lay between the germline ends. The CDR3 consists of 15 residues. The germline V gene encodes CDR1 MNHEY and CDR2 SMNVEV (reference sequence). CDR3 sequence: CASSLSAGSAYEQYF. The CDR3 DNA is TGTGCCAGCAGTTTATCCGCAGGGTCGGCCTACGAGCAGTACTTC.

CDR3 nucleotide sequence: TGTGCCAGCAGTTTCTCCGGGACTAGCGGGACCAATGAGCAGTTCTTC. Translated: CASSFSGTSGTNEQFF. The chain is built from TRBV27 and TRBJ2-1; 13 bases align to TRBD2. The CDR3 has 16 amino acids. The ends lost 3 bases at V and 6 bases at J; junction bases unmatched: 5. Per germline, CDR1 MNHEY and CDR2 SMNVEV (reference sequence).

This clonotype was counted ten times or more. The chain joins TRBV5-1 to TRBJ2-7; possible D gene TRBD1, 6 bases. Germline lookup yields CDR1 SGHRS and CDR2 YFSETQ. The CDR3 consists of 14 residues. Trimming stripped 3 bases from V and 0 bases from J, with 10 bases between. The CDR3 DNA reads as TGCGCCAGCAGCTCGGGGACAAACTCCTACGAGCAGTACTTC. Its translation: CASSSGTNSYEQYF.

This clonotype has more than one count but fewer than ten. CDR3 sequence: CASSLSLGYYEQYF. CDR3 DNA: TGTGCCAGCAGTTTATCGTTAGGGTACTACGAGCAGTACTTC. J is TRBJ2-7 and V is TRBV27, with D hard to call. CDR3 size: 14 residues. Germline V lookup: CDR1 MNHEY, CDR2 SMNVEV (reference sequence). Trimming pared 0 bases from V and 3 bases from J, leaving 9 bases between.

This clonotype was seen a handful of times. The genes are TRBV12-3 or TRBV12-4 and TRBJ2-2, with D maybe TRBD1 (6 bases). This CDR3 has 16 residues. V was trimmed by 1 base and J by 1 base, leaving 10 bases between them. CDR3 bases: TGTGCCAGCAGTTTAGTAGGGACACGGAACACCGGGGAGCTGTTTTTT. Protein sequence: CASSLVGTRNTGELFF.

This clonotype was picked up a small number of times. V gene TRBV5-6 combines with J gene TRBJ2-7, with a weak D call TRBD1 (6 bases). Germline V gene sequence: CDR1 SGHDT, CDR2 YYEEEE. Trimming cost V 3 bases and J 2 bases, with 12 bases left between them. The CDR3 is 14 residues long. The chain's CDR3 is CASSSRDTTYEQYF. CDR3 coding DNA: TGTGCCAGCAGCTCCCGGGACACAACCTACGAGCAGTACTTC.

Many counts were recorded for this clonotype. The chain joins TRBV12-3 or TRBV12-4 to TRBJ1-4; 8 bases line up with TRBD1. V dropped 7 bases and J dropped 8; count of bases not matched to a gene: 9. There are 14 residues in the CDR3. The CDR3 sequence is CASTRTGREEKLFF. CDR3 in DNA: TGTGCCAGCACCAGGACAGGGAGAGAGGAAAAACTGTTTTTT.

The CDR3 DNA reads as TGTGCCAGCAGCGTAGCCTCTAACGCTTACAATGAGCAGTTCTTC. As protein: CASSVASNAYNEQFF. This chain connects TRBV9 to TRBJ2-1; D is ambiguous. The germline gives CDR1 SGDLS, CDR2 YYNGEE. Trimming shortened V by 0 bases and J by 4 bases, and 11 bases separated the two germline ends. CDR3 size: 15 residues.

This clonotype was seen more than once but under ten times. The rearrangement links TRBV19 to TRBJ1-1; D remains ambiguous. Looked up from germline, CDR1 is LNHDA and CDR2 is SQIVND (reference sequence). Trimming shortened V by 5 bases and J by 3 bases, and 13 bases separated the two germline ends. CDR3 size: 14 residues. The DNA for the CDR3 is TGTGCCAGTAGTCTATCCGGCGGTCACACTGAAGCTTTCTTT. Translated, it gives CASSLSGGHTEAFF.

The DNA of the CDR3 is TGCAGCGTTGGAGTAGGGATCTTCACGAACACTGAAGCTTTCTTT. Amino acids: CSVGVGIFTNTEAFF. The V gene is TRBV29-1, the J gene TRBJ1-1; D is undetermined. The CDR3 runs to 15 residues. Germline CDR1 is SQVTM and CDR2 is ANQGSEA. V lost 4 bases and J 1 base, leaving 16 bases between the germline ends.